A single sample is the source of the 6 T cell receptor beta chains below, sequenced in a study of blood T cell repertoires in COVID-19. The method was immunoSEQ multiplex PCR; TCRdb's version includes in-frame clones alone and lacks a portion of them. The top ten hold around 12% of the sample, which has tens of thousands of clones, around 84% seen once. Sequencing was performed on peripheral blood. The source is a human donor in a cohort sampled during active COVID-19. The donor label of this sample is uncertain.

The rearrangement links TRBV28 to TRBJ1-2; D uncertain. The CDR3 contains 11 residues. V was shortened by 7 bases and J by 0 bases, with 3 bases between the two germline ends. Germline loops: CDR1 MDHEN, CDR2 SYDVKM. The CDR3 here is CASTSNYGYTF. The CDR3 nucleotides read TGTGCCAGCACCTCTAACTATGGCTACACCTTC.

The chain combines TRBV5-1 with TRBJ2-1; 9 bases agree with TRBD2. The CDR3 contains 17 residues. Trimming took 0 bases from V and 2 from J; bases not matched to a gene: 6. The germline gives CDR1 SGHRS, CDR2 YFSETQ. CDR3 region: CASSLVPLAGTYNEQFF. CDR3 DNA sequence: TGCGCCAGCAGCTTGGTCCCACTAGCGGGCACCTACAATGAGCAGTTCTTC.

The chain carries TRBV5-5 and TRBJ2-5; D remains ambiguous. The germline V gene has CDR1 SGHKS and CDR2 YYEKEE (reference sequence). The CDR3 extends over 13 amino acids. Deletions cut 0 bases from V and 5 bases from J, with 8 bases between. This CDR3 is CASSLAGRETQYF. CDR3 nucleotide sequence: TGTGCCAGCAGCTTGGCCGGCAGGGAGACCCAGTACTTC.

The chain carries TRBV7-9 and TRBJ2-7, with 8 bases aligning to TRBD1. The CDR3 totals 12 residues. Germline V lookup: CDR1 SEHNR, CDR2 FQNEAQ (reference sequence). V was clipped by 4 bases and J by 7 bases; unmatched bases: 3. This chain's CDR3 is CASSSDREEQYF. Here the CDR3 DNA reads TGTGCCAGCAGCTCGGACAGGGAAGAGCAGTACTTC.

The chain joins TRBV7-9 to TRBJ1-5; 9 bases line up with TRBD1. From germline, CDR1 is SEHNR and CDR2 FQNEAQ (reference sequence). CDR3 size: 14 residues. Trimming at V came to 5 bases and at J to 4 bases, leaving 3 bases not matched to a gene. The CDR3 region is CASSQGTGNQPQHF. DNA for the CDR3: TGTGCCAGCAGCCAAGGGACAGGGAATCAGCCCCAGCATTTT.

The gene calls are TRBV5-1 and TRBJ1-1, with TRBD1 matching over 9 bases. Germline CDR1 is SGHRS and CDR2 is YFSETQ. Trimming removed 5 bases from V and 5 bases from J; junction bases left unmatched: 7. The CDR3 extends over 14 amino acids. The CDR3 here is CASRQGAMGTEAFF. The CDR3 bases are TGCGCCAGCAGACAGGGGGCTATGGGGACTGAAGCTTTCTTT. The full variable domain, in which reference TRBV5-1 and TRBJ1-1 provide the parts outside the CDR3, is KAGVTQTPRYLIKTRGQQVTLSCSPISGHRSVSWYQQTPGQGLQFLFEYFSETQRNKGNFPGRFSGRQFSNSRSEMNVSTLELGDSALYLCASRQGAMGTEAFFGQGTRLTVV.